This T cell receptor (beta chain) stems from a study of blood T cell repertoires in COVID-19. How the authors handled the data: From reference gene primer amplification, estimates of nucleated cell counts were derived. Sequenced by immunoSEQ multiplex PCR; TCRdb stores in-frame clones only, minus some. V and J calls plus clone size are reproduced from that table; the DNA served to infer D and trimming. Found here are 170,000 or so clones, almost 80% of them singletons; the top ten hold roughly 25%. There are 15 residues in the CDR3. Trimming cost V 2 bases and J 2 bases; bases outside gene matches: 3. Germline V gene sequence: CDR1 SGHRS, CDR2 YFSETQ.

The rearrangement joins TRBV5-1 to TRBJ2-5; 10 nucleotides align to TRBD1. The sequencing input was peripheral blood. This clonotype was obtained from a woman aged 70 to 79 with acute or convalescent COVID-19. Here the CDR3 reads CASSFRDRGQETQYF. CDR3 in DNA: TGCGCCAGCAGCTTCCGGGACAGGGGTCAAGAGACCCAGTACTTC.